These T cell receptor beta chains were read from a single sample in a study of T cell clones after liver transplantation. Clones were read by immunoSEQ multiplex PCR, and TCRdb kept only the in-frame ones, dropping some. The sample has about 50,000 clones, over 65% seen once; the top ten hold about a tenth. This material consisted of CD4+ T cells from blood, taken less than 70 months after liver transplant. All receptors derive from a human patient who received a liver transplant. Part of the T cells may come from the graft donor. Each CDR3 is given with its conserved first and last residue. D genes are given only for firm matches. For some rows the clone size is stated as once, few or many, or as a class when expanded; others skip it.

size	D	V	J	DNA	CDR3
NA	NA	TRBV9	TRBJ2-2	TGTGCCAGCAGTCGAGGACGGGTCAACACCGGGGAGCTGTTTTTT	CASSRGRVNTGELFF
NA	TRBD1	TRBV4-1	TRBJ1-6	TGCGCCAGCAGCCAAGGACGGGCCAGGGGGCCCAATTCACCCCTCCACTTT	CASSQGRARGPNSPLHF
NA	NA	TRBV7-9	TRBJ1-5	TGTGCCAGCAGCCGGGACGGGGGTAGCAATCAGCCCCAGCATTTT	CASSRDGGSNQPQHF
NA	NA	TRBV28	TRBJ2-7	TGTGCGGGGGGCAAAAGGTACGAGCAGTACTTC	CAGGKRYEQYF
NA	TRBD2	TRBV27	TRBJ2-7	TGTGCCAGCAGTTTATTTAGCGGGGGGTCCTCCTACGAGCAGTACTTC	CASSLFSGGSSYEQYF
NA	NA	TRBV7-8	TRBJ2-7	TGTGCCAGCAGCTCGGATGGAGGCTCCTACGAGCAGTACTTC	CASSSDGGSYEQYF
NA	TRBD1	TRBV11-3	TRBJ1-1	TGTGCCAGCAGCGCGGGACAGGGGGGAACTGAAGCTTTCTTT	CASSAGQGGTEAFF
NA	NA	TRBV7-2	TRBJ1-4	TGTGCCAGCAGCCCCCAGGAGGGGAGAAATGAAAAACTGTTTTTT	CASSPQEGRNEKLFF
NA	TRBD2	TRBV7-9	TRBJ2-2	TGTGCCAGCAGCCGTACTAGCGGGGGTCCCACCGGGGAGCTGTTTTTT	CASSRTSGGPTGELFF
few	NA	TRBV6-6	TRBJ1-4	TGTGCCAGCAGGACACAGGTTGCAGGTGAAAAACTGTTTTTT	CASRTQVAGEKLFF
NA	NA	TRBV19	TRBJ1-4	TGTGCCAGTAGTAAGCGGCGGGGTACAACTAATGAAAAACTGTTTTTT	CASSKRRGTTNEKLFF
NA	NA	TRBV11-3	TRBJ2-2	TGTGCCAGCAGCTTAGATTTTTCAGCTTCGAACACCGGGGAGCTGTTTTTT	CASSLDFSASNTGELFF
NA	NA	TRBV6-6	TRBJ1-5	TGTGCCAGCTCCCCGGCAGGGAATCAGCCCCAGCATTTT	CASSPAGNQPQHF
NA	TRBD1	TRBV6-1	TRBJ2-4	TGTGCCAGCAGTGACGGACAGGTAGAAAACATTCAGTACTTC	CASSDGQVENIQYF
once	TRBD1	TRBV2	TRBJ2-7	TGTGCCAGCGGACGGGACAGGGACGAGCAGTACTTC	CASGRDRDEQYF
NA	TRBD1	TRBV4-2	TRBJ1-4	TGTGCCAGCAGCCAAGGACAGGGCCTGGGGGCAACTAATGAAAAACTGTTTTTT	CASSQGQGLGATNEKLFF
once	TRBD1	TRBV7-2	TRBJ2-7	TGTGCCAGCAGCTTAGGAAAAGGCAGGGGGGAGCAGTACTTC	CASSLGKGRGEQYF
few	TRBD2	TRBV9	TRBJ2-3	TGTGCCAGCAGCGTAGAAAGCGGGGGGGCCAGACAGTATTTT	CASSVESGGARQYF
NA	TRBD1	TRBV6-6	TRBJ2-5	TGTGCCAGCAGTCGAAACAGGGGGGCAAGGCAAGAGACCCAGTACTTC	CASSRNRGARQETQYF
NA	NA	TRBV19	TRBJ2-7	TGTGCCAGTAGTATCCGGCGAGGGACCGAGCAGTACTTC	CASSIRRGTEQYF
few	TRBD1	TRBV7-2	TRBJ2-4	TGTGCCAGCAGCTTACCTCCCGGGACAGGCCAGAGCATTCAGTACTTC	CASSLPPGTGQSIQYF
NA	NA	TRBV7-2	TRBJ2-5	TGTGCCAGCAGCTTACAGTCAGACACAGCCCTGTACTTC	CASSLQSDTALYF
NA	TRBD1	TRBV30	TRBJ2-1	TGTGCCTGGAGACTTGGGACAGGGGGTAACAATGAGCAGTTCTTC	CAWRLGTGGNNEQFF
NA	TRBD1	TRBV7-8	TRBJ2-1	TGTGCCAGCAGCCTCGGGACAGGGAACAATGAGCAGTTCTTC	CASSLGTGNNEQFF
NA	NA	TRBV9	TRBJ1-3	TGTGCCAGCAGCGTAGTCGGGGACTTTGGAAACACCATATATTTT	CASSVVGDFGNTIYF
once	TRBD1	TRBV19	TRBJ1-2	TGTGCCAGTAGTATACCGGACAGGGTCTATGGCTACACCTTC	CASSIPDRVYGYTF
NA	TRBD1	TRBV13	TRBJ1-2	TGTGCCAGCACCTTGGACAGGGAAGGCTATGGCTACACCTTC	CASTLDREGYGYTF
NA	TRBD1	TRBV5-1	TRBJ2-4	TGCGCCAGCAGAAGGGGGCTGGACAAAAACATTCAGTACTTC	CASRRGLDKNIQYF
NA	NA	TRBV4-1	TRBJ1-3	TGCGCCAGCAGCCAAGCCTATAGGCGACGGCTTGGAAACACCATATATTTT	CASSQAYRRRLGNTIYF
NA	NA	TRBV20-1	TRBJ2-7	TGCAGTGCTCACCAGGGATACGAGCAGTACTTC	CSAHQGYEQYF
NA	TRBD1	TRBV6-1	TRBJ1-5	TGTGCCAGCAAGGGGGAACAGGGGAATCAGCCCCAGCATTTT	CASKGEQGNQPQHF
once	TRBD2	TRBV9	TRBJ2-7	TGTGCCAGCAGCGTCGGCGGGGGGAAATCCTACGAGCAGTACTTC	CASSVGGGKSYEQYF
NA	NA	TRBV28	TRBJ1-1	TGTGCCAGCAACACACCCGAGGGCTCCCAGGGCACTGAAGCTTTCTTT	CASNTPEGSQGTEAFF